This T cell receptor beta chain was sequenced in a study of Ad26.COV2.S vaccination and SARS-CoV-2 variants. In the study overall: The trial was COV1001 and the donor's arm was Ad26.COV2.S. Findings and limits, study-wide: Vaccinees displayed broader spike-specific TCR repertoires than placebo recipients.

A word on this clone: The antigen is unknown.

This CDR3 contains 17 residues. Using immunoSEQ multiplex PCR, the repertoire was profiled, and TCRdb retains in-frame clones only, with some absent. The sample shows over 400,000 clones, roughly 89% of them seen only once. Treatment in this sample: about 20 received Ad26.COV2.S at low or high dose, single or two shots; roughly five received placebo; per-sample allocation not given. Repertoires come from day 63 after the first vaccine or placebo injection. Based in Boston, the donor was an adult of 18-55 years. The receptor's source is a person aged 18 to 59 who received the Ad26.COV2.S COVID-19 vaccine or a placebo. V and J are TRBV21-1 and TRBJ2-2; TRBD2 reflects the table's D call only, with no check against the DNA. TRBV21-1 is marked as a pseudogene. The sample was peripheral blood, taken in a trial of Ad26.COV2.S vaccine versus placebo. CDR3: CASSKIGRGGPTGELFF. The CDR3 nucleotides are TGTGCCAGCAGCAAAATCGGCCGGGGGGGCCCCACCGGGGAGCTGTTTTTT.